Sequencing of this T cell receptor beta chain was carried out in a study of CD39 and CD103 CD8 tumor-infiltrating T cells (dated by TCRdb to 2017 to 2018). For the study in its entirety: Repertoire comparisons were shown for an HPV-positive HNSCC, an HPV-negative HNSCC, an ovarian cancer and a melanoma patient. TCRbeta CDR3 deep sequencing compared repertoires of CD8 TIL subsets defined by CD103 and CD39 with peripheral memory CD8 T cells.

Genomic DNA was extracted with the DNeasy Blood and Tissue Kit from approximately 10,000 to 100,000 sorted cells per subset. TCRbeta V-J or V-D-J regions were sequenced and mapped by the immunoSEQ service, with coverage above 10x per sample. Per the original workflow: Only productive rearrangements exported from the immunoSEQ Analyzer platform were analyzed, with clonality assessed on the 500 most abundant clones. The Morisita-Horn similarity index and the Jaccard index were used to quantify repertoire overlap between populations. In about six cancer patients, Morisita-Horn similarity was measured between the TCR repertoires of CD8 T-cell subsets. This immuneACCESS table, as held by TCRdb, lists in-frame sequences with V and J called but not all clones. Of the missing ones, under half trace to an unresolved V gene in checked studies; the others have no known cause. The D gene and trimming were derived from the DNA, and the V and J assignments and clone size from that table. Present in this sample are 700 to 850 clones, more than 45% of which were seen just once. The ten largest clones capture 66% of the sample.

No therapy was being received by patients at the time of sample collection, although prior treatments had ranged from chemotherapy, radiotherapy, surgery and immunotherapy to none. After thawing, cells went through T lymphocyte enrichment using a negative-selection kit, with EpCAM beads added for tumor-infiltrating lymphocytes. CD8 TIL subsets were FACS-sorted as CD3+CD4-CD8+CD45RA- cells split by CD39 and CD103 expression into DN, SP and DP. Tumor specimens were cut into small pieces, digested for 1 h with hyaluronidase, collagenase and DNase, then filtered, enriched over Ficoll and cryopreserved. Populations were sorted to approximately 99% purity on a FACSAria II, and cell pellets were frozen for TCR sequencing without culture. As to this clone: There is no known antigen for this receptor. Base-call qualities are not available, and no considerably larger clone is one nucleotide away.

Study-wide conclusions, independent of this receptor: DP CD8 TILs appeared more oligoclonal than DN and SP CD8 TILs and blood memory CD8 T cells, with top 30 clonotypes covering roughly 50-86%. DP TIL clonotypes were rarely found in blood or uninvolved lymph node, whereas DN TIL clonotypes largely overlapped peripheral memory CD8 repertoires.

The germline V gene supplies CDR1 SGHTS and CDR2 YDEGEE. The CDR3 runs 15 amino acids, cysteine and phenylalanine included. Here the CDR3 DNA is all that survives: 45 bases in frame from base 1. From V the trimming removes 4 bases and from J it removes 6 bases, while the gene matches leave 8 bases of the junction unaccounted for. The rearranged chain carries TRBV5-8 and TRBJ2-5, with TRBD2 matching 11 junction bases. The source is a human donor with head and neck squamous cell carcinoma. Input material: CD39+ CD103+ CD8+ T cells sorted from the tumor. Read against the paper, the sample's cell subset or site label means: CD103+CD39+ double-positive CD45RA- CD8 T cells. The CDR3 here reads CASSALLAGGKTQYF. The bases read TGTGCCAGCAGCGCCCTTCTAGCGGGGGGAAAGACCCAGTACTTC.